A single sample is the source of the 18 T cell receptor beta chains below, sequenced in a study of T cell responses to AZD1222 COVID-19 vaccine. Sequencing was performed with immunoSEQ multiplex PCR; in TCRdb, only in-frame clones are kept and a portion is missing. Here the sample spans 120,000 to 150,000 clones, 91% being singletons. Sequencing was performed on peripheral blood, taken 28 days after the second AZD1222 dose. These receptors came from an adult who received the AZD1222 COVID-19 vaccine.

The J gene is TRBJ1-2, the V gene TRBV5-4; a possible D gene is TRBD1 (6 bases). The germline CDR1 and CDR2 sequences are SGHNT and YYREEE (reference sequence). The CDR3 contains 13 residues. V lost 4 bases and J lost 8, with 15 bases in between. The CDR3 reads CASSPRQAIGYTF. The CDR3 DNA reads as TGTGCCAGCAGCCCCAGACAGGCGATCGGCTACACCTTC.

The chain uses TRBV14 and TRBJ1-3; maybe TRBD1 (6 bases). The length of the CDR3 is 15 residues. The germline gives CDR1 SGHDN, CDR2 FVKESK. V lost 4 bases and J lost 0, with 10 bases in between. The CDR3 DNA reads TGTGCCAGCAGCCGACAGGAAACCTCTGGAAACACCATATATTTT. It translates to CASSRQETSGNTIYF.

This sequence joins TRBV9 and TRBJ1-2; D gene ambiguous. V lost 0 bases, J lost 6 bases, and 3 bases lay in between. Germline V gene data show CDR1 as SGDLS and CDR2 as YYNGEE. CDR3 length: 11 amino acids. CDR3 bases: TGTGCCAGCAGCGTAGGGGATGGCTACACCTTC. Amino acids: CASSVGDGYTF.

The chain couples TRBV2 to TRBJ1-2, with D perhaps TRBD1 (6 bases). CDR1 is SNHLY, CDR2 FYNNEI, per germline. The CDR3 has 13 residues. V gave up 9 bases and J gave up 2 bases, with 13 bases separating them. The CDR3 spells CARGAPRNYGYTF. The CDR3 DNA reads TGTGCCAGGGGGGCCCCCAGAAACTATGGCTACACCTTC.

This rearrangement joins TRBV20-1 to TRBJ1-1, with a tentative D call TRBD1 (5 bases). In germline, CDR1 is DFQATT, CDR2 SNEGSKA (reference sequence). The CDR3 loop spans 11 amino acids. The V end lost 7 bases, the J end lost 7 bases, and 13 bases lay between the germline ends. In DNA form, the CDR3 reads TGCAGTGTTCAGTCAGGGATTGAAGCTTTCTTT. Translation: CSVQSGIEAFF.

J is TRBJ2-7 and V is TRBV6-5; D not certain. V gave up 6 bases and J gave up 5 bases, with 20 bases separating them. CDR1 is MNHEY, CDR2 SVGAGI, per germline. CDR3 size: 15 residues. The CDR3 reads CASSYAVHEENEQYF. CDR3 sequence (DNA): TGTGCCAGCAGCTACGCTGTCCACGAGGAAAACGAGCAGTACTTC.

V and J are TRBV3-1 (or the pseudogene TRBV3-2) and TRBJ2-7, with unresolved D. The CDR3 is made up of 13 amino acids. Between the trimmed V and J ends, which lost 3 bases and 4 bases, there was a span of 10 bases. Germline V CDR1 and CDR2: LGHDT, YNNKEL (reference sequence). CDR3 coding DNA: TGTGCCAGCAGCCAGAGCCCGGTGTACGAGCAGTACTTC. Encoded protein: CASSQSPVYEQYF.

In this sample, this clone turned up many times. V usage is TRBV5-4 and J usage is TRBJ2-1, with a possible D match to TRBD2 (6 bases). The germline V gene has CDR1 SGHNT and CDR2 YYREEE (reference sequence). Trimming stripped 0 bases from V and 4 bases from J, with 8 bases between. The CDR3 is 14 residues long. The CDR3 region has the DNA TGTGCCAGCAGCTTGGCGGGACTTTACAATGAGCAGTTCTTC. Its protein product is CASSLAGLYNEQFF.

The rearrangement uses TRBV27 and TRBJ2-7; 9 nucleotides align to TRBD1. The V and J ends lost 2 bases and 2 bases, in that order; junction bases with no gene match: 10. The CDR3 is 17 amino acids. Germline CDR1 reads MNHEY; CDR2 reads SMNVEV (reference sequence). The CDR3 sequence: CASSLISGTGLTYEQYF. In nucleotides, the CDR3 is TGTGCCAGCAGTTTAATATCCGGGACAGGGTTGACCTACGAGCAGTACTTC.

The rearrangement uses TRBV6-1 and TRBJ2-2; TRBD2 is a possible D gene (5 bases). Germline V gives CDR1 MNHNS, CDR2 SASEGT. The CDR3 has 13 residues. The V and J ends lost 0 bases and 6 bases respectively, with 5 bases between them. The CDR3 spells CASSEAEAGELFF. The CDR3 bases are TGTGCCAGCAGTGAAGCGGAGGCCGGGGAGCTGTTTTTT.

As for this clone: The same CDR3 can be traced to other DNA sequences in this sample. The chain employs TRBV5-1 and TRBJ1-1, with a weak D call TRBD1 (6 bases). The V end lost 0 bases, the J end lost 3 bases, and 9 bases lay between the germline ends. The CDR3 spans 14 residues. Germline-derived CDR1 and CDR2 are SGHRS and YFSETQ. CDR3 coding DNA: TGCGCCAGCAGCTTGGGAGGGACATACACTGAAGCTTTCTTT. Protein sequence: CASSLGGTYTEAFF.

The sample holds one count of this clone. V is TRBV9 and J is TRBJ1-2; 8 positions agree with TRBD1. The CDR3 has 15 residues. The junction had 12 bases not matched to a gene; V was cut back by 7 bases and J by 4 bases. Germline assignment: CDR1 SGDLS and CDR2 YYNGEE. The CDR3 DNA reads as TGTGCCAGCGCGGAGGGTGACAGGGGAACCTATGGCTACACCTTC. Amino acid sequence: CASAEGDRGTYGYTF.

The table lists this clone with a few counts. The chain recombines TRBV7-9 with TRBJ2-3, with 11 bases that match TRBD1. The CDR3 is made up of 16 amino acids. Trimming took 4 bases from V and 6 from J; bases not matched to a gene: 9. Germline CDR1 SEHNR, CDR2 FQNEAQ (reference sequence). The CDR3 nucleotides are TGTGCCAGCAGCTGGACAGGGGGCAGGGTAGTGGATACGCAGTATTTT. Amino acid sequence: CASSWTGGRVVDTQYF.

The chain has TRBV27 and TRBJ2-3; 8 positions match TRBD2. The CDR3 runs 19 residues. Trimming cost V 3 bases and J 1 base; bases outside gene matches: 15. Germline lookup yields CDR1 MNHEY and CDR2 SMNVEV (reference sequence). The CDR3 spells CASSFNLLAGGRGTDTQYF. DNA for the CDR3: TGTGCCAGCAGTTTTAATCTTCTGGCGGGAGGAAGGGGCACAGATACGCAGTATTTT.

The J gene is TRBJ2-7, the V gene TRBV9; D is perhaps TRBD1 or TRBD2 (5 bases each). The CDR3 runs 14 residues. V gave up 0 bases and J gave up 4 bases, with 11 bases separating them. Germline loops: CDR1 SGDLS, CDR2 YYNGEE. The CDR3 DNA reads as TGTGCCAGCAGCGTAGGGGGACGGGGATACGAGCAGTACTTC. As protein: CASSVGGRGYEQYF. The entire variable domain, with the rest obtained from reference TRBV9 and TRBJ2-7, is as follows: DSGVTQTPKHLITATGQRVTLRCSPRSGDLSVYWYQQSLDQGLQFLIQYYNGEERAKGNILERFSAQQFPDLHSELNLSSLELGDSALYFCASSVGGRGYEQYFGPGTRLTVT.

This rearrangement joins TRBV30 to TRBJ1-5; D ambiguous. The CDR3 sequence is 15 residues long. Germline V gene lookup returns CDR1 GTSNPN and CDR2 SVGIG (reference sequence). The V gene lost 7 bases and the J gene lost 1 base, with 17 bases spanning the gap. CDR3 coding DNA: TGTGCCTTTAGCGCAGTGATTGGGAGCAATCAGCCCCAGCATTTT. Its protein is CAFSAVIGSNQPQHF. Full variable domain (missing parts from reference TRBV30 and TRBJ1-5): SQTIHQWPATLVQPVGSPLSLECTVEGTSNPNLYWYRQAAGRGLQLLFYSVGIGQISSEVPQNLSASRPQDRQFILSSKKLLLSDSGFYLCAFSAVIGSNQPQHFGDGTRLSIL.

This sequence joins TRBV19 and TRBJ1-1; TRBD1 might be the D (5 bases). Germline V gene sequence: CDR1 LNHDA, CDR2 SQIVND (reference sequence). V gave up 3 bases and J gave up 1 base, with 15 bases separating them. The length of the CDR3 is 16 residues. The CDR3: CASSILPTARNTEAFF. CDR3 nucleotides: TGTGCCAGTAGTATTCTTCCGACAGCCAGGAACACTGAAGCTTTCTTT. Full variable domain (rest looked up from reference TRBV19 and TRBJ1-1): DGGITQSPKYLFRKEGQNVTLSCEQNLNHDAMYWYRQDPGQGLRLIYYSQIVNDFQKGDIAEGYSVSREKKESFPLTVTSAQKNPTAFYLCASSILPTARNTEAFFGQGTRLTVV.

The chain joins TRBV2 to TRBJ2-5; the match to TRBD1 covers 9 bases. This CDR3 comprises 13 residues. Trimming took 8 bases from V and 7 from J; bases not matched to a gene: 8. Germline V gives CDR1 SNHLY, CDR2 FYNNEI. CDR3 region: CASYGGQGGTQYF. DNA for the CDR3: TGTGCCAGCTATGGGGGACAGGGTGGGACCCAGTACTTC. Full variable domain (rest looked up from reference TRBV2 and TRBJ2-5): EPEVTQTPSHQVTQMGQEVILRCVPISNHLYFYWYRQILGQKVEFLVSFYNNEISEKSEIFDDQFSVERPDGSNFTLKIRSTKLEDSAMYFCASYGGQGGTQYFGPGTRLLVL.